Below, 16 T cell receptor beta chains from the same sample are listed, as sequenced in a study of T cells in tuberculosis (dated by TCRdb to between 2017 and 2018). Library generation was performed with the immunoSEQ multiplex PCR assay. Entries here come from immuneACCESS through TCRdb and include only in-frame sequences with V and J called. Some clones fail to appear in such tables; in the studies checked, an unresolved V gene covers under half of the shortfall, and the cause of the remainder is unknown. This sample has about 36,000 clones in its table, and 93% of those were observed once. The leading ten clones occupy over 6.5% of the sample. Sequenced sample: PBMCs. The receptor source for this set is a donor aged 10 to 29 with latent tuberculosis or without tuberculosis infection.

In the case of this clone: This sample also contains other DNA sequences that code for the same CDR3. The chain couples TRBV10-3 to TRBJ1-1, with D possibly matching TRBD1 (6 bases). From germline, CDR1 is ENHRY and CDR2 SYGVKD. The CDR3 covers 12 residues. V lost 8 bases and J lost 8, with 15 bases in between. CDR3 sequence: CAIWAGGLEAFF. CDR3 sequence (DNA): TGTGCCATCTGGGCCGGGGGGCTAGAAGCTTTCTTT.

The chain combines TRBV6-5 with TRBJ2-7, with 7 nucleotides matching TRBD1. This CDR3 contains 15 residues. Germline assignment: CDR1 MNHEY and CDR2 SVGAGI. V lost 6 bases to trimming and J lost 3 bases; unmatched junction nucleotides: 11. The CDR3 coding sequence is TGTGCCAGCAGGTCTGGACAGGCGATTTACTACGAGCAGTACTTC. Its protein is CASRSGQAIYYEQYF.

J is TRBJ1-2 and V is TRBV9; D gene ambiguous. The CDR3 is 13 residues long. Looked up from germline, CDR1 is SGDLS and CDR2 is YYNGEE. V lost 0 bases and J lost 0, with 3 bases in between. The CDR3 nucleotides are TGTGCCAGCAGCGTAGTCTCTAACTATGGCTACACCTTC. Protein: CASSVVSNYGYTF. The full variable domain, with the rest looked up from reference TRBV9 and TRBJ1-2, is DSGVTQTPKHLITATGQRVTLRCSPRSGDLSVYWYQQSLDQGLQFLIQYYNGEERAKGNILERFSAQQFPDLHSELNLSSLELGDSALYFCASSVVSNYGYTFGSGTRLTVV.

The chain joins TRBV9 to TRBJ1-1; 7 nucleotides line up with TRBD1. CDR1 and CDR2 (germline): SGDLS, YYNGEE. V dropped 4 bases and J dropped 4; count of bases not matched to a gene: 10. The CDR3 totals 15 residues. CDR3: CASSPYNQGGTEAFF. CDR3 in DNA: TGTGCCAGCAGCCCCTATAACCAGGGGGGCACTGAAGCTTTCTTT.

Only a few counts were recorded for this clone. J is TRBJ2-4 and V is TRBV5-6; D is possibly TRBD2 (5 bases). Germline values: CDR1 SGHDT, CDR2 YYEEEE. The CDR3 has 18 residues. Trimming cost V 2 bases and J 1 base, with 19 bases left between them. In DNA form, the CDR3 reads TGTGCCAGCAGCTTCTCGCAGGATGAGGGCCTCGCCAAAAACATTCAGTACTTC. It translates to CASSFSQDEGLAKNIQYF.

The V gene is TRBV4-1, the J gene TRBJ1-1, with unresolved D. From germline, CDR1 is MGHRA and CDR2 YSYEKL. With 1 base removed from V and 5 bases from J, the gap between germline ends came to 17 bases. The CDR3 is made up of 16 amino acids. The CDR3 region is CASSQGRPGSITEAFF. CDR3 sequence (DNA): TGCGCCAGCAGCCAAGGTAGACCGGGGAGCATAACTGAAGCTTTCTTT.

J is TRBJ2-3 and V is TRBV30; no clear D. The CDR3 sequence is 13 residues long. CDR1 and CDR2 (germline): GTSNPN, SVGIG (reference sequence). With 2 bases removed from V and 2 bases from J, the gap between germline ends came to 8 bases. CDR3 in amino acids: CAWSSTHTDTQYF. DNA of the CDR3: TGTGCCTGGAGTTCGACTCACACAGATACGCAGTATTTT.

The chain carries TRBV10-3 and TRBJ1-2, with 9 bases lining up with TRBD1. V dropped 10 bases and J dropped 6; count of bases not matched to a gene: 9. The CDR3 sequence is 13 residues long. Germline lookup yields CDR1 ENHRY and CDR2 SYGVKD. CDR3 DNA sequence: TGTGCCACCCTACAGGGGGCGGGGAATGGCTACACCTTC. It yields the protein CATLQGAGNGYTF.

The CDR3 DNA sequence: TGTGCCAGCAGCCCCGTCAGGGGTGCTGGTTATGGCTACACCTTC. Residues: CASSPVRGAGYGYTF. The chain is built from TRBV6-5 and TRBJ1-2; possibly TRBD1 for D (6 bases). The germline gives CDR1 MNHEY, CDR2 SVGAGI. CDR3 size: 15 residues. Trimming cost V 6 bases and J 5 bases, with 19 bases left between them.

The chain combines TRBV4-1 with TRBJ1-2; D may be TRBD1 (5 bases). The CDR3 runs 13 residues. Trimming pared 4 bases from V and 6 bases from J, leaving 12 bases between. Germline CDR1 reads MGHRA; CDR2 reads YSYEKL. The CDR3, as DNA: TGCGCCAGCAGCCCCCAGGGAGGACATGGCTACACCTTC. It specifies CASSPQGGHGYTF.

In DNA, the CDR3 is TGCGCCAGCAGCTTGACTAGCGGGGCGAGCACAGATACGCAGTATTTT. Translating gives CASSLTSGASTDTQYF. V and J are TRBV5-1 and TRBJ2-3; 10 nucleotides agree with TRBD2. The CDR3 is 16 amino acids. After removal of 1 base from V and 0 bases from J, the junction contained 2 bases not matched to a gene. Per the germline V gene, CDR1 is SGHRS and CDR2 is YFSETQ.

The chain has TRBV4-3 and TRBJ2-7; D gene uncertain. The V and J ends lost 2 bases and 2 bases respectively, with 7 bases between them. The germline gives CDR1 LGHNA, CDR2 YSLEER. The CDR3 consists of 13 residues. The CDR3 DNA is TGCGCCAGCAGCCAAAACGAGGCCTACGAGCAGTACTTC. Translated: CASSQNEAYEQYF.

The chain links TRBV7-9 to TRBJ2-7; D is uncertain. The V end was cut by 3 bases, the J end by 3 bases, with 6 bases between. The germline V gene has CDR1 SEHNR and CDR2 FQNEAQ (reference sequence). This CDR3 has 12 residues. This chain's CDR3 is CASSFEVYEQYF. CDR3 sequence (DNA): TGTGCCAGCAGCTTCGAGGTCTACGAGCAGTACTTC.

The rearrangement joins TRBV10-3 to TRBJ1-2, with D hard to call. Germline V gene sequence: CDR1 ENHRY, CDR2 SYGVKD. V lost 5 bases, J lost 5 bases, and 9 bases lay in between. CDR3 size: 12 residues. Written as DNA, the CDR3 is TGTGCCATCAGTCCCGCTGAGTATGGCTACACCTTC. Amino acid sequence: CAISPAEYGYTF.

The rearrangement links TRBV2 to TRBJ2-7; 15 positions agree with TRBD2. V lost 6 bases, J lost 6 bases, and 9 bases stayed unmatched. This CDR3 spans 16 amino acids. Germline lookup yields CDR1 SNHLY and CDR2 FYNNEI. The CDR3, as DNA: TGTGCCAGCAGGCGTACTGGACTAGCGGGGGGGCGCGAGCAGTACTTC. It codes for CASRRTGLAGGREQYF.

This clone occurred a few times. CDR3 amino acids: CASSMGDRDWSPLHF. Here the CDR3 DNA reads TGTGCCAGTAGTATGGGGGACAGGGATTGGTCACCCCTCCACTTT. The J gene is TRBJ1-6, the V gene TRBV19, with TRBD1 identical over 9 bases. This CDR3 has 15 amino acids. J gave up 10 bases and V 3 bases, and 7 bases lay outside the gene matches. Germline V gives CDR1 LNHDA, CDR2 SQIVND (reference sequence).